The entry below gives a single T cell receptor beta chain sequence along with its context. CDR3 length equals 11 residues. The V and J ends lost 6 bases and 3 bases respectively, with 6 bases between them. From germline, CDR1 is MNHEY and CDR2 SMNVEV (reference sequence). These data are taken from a study of shared clonotypes between healthy human individuals. Method: immunoSEQ multiplex PCR; TCRdb's copy keeps in-frame clones and lacks some. The sample consists of over a million clones, over 95% of them appearing once. Material: naive CD4+ T cells sorted from blood. Subset here: CD45RA+ positively selected. The rearrangement uses TRBV27 and TRBJ2-7, with D possibly being TRBD2 (5 bases). The clonotype originates from a man aged 25-40 years in good health. The chain's CDR3 is CASSDYYEQYF. In nucleotides, the CDR3 is TGTGCCAGCAGCGACTACTACGAGCAGTACTTC.